This TCR beta chain was documented in a study of blood T cell repertoires in COVID-19 (dated by TCRdb to 2019 to 2021). The study in broad terms: Samples covering the acute and convalescent phases of COVID-19 were provided by collaborators in the United States, Italy and Spain. The material from the prospective study consisted of cDNA or gDNA derived from T cells, B-cell-depleted T cells, or PBMCs. Subjects who had been exposed to COVID-19, were actively infected with it, or had recovered from it provided the deeply sampled blood TCRbeta repertoires that made up the dataset. A freely available public database, intended as a resource for researchers studying the immune response to SARS-CoV-2, is where the repertoires were released. The samples were drawn from the first 160 participants of the ongoing ImmuneRACE study and from 1,254 subjects provided by 6 global collaborators. Sample metadata almost always included a de-identified subject ID, COVID-19 status, age in years and sex. Where available, HLA class I and class II types were obtained from metadata supplied by the sample provider rather than from assay-based typing. What the work shows at the level of the full study, not this receptor alone: How much clinical and demographic metadata was included differed by source and by participant, and the metadata was provided uncurated.

Collaborating institutions collected whole blood in K2EDTA tubes following their own protocols. For TCRbeta analysis, collaborators shipped samples as frozen whole blood, isolated PBMCs, or DNA extracted from either of those sample types. This clone showed up just once. There is no known antigen for this receptor. Base qualities are not at hand, and no much larger clone is one base apart. TCRbeta CDR3 regions were amplified from genomic DNA using the immunoSEQ Assay, a bias-controlled multiplex PCR. The authors' analysis ran thus. The number of nucleated cells in each sample was estimated from the amplification of reference gene primers within the assay. To quantify the absolute abundance of each unique TCRbeta CDR3 rearrangement, sequence reads were collapsed and filtered. For each sample, productive Simpson clonality was calculated as the square root of Simpson's diversity index over productive rearrangements. In TCRdb, the immuneACCESS table is reduced to in-frame sequences with V and J assigned. These tables do not hold every clone; where another copy was compared, an unresolved V gene accounts for under half, and the others remain unexplained. The DNA was the basis for D and trimming; V, J and clone size are from that table. A total of about 160,000 clones appear in this sample, 90% of them only once. Of the sample, 18% is held by the ten largest clones.

The clonotype was recovered from a man in his sixties with active or convalescent COVID-19. Specimen: peripheral blood.

The DNA is as follows: TGTGCCAGCAGCCCAACCGGGACAGTCATGAACACTGAAGCTTTCTTT. This gives the protein CASSPTGTVMNTEAFF. The chain is assembled from TRBV7-8 and TRBJ1-1, and 7 junctional nucleotides match TRBD1. The CDR3 contains 16 residues, cysteine and phenylalanine counted. CDR3 DNA is the only sequence kept; it has 48 bases, read in frame from the first base. CDR1 and CDR2 were assigned from the germline V gene as SGHVS and FQNEAQ. Clipping removes 5 bases from V and 0 bases from J, with 9 as the unmatched junction base count. The variable domain in full, with residues beyond the CDR3 obtained from the reference TRBV7-8 and TRBJ1-1 genes, is GAGVSQSPRYKVAKRGQDVALRCDPISGHVSLFWYQQALGQGPEFLTYFQNEAQLDKSGLPSDRFFAERPEGSVSTLKIQRTQQEDSAVYLCASSPTGTVMNTEAFFGQGTRLTVV.